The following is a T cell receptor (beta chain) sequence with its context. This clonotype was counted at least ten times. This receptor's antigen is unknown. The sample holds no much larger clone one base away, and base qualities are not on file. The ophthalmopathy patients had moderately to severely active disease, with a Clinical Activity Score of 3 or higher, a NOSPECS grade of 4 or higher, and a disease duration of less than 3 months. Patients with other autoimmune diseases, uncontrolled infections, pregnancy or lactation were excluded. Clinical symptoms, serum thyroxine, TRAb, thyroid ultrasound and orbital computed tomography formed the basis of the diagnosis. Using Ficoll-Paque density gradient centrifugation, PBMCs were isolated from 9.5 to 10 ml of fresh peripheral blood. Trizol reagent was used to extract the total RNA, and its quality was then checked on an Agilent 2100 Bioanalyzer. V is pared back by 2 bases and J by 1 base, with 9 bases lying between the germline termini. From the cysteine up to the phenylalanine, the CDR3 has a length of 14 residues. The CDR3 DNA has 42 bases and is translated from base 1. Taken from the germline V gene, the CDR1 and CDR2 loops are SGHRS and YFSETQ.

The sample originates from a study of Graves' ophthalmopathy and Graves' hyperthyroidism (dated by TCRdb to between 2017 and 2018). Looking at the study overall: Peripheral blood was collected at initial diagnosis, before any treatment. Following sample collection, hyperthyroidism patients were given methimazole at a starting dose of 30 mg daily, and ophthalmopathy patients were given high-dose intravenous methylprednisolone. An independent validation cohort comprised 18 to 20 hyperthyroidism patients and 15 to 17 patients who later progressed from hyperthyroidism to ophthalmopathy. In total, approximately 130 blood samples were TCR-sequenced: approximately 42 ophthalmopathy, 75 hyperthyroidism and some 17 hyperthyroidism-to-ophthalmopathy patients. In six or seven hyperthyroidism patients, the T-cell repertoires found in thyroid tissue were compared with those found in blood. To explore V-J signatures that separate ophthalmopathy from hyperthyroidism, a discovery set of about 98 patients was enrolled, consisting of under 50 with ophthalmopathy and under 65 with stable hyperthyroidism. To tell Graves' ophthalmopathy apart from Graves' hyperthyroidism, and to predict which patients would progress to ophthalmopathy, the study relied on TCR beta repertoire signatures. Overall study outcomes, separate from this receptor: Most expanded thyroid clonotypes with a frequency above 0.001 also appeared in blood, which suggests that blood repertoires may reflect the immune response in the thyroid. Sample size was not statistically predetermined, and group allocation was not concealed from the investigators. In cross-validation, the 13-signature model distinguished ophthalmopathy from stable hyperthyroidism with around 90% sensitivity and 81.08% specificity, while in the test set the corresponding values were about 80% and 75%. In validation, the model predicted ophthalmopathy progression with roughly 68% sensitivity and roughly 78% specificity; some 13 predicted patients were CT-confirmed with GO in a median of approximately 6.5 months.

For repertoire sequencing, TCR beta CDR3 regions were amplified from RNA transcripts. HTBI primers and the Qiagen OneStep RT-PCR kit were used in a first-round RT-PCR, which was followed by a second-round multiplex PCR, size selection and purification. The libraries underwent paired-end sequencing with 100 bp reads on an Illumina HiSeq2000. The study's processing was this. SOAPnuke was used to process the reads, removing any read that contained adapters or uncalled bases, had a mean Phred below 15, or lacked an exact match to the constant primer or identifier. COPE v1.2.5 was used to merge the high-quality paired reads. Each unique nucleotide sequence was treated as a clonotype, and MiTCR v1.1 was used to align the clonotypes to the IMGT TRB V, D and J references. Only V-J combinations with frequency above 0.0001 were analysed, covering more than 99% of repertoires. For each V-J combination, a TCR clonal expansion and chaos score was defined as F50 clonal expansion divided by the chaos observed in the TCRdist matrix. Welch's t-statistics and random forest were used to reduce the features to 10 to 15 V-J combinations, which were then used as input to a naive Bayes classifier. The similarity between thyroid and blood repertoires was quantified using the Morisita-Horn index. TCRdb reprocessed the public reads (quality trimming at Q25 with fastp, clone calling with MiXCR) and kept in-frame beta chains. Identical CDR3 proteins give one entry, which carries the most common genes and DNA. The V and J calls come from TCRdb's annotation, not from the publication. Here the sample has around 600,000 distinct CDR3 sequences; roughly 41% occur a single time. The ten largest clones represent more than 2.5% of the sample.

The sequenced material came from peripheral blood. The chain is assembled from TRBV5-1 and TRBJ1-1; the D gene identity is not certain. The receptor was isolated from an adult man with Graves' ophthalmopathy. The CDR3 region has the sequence CASSFSVGNTEAFF. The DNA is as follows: TGCGCCAGCAGCTTTTCGGTAGGGAACACTGAAGCTTTCTTT.